The count of the clone carrying this TCR beta chain is one. Libraries were prepared by immunoSEQ multiplex PCR; TCRdb keeps only in-frame clonotypes and omits some of them. Here the sample spans about 130,000 clones, roughly 90% being singletons. These data originate in a study of T cell responses to AZD1222 COVID-19 vaccine. In germline, CDR1 is SGHNT, CDR2 YYREEE (reference sequence). This CDR3 comprises 15 residues. The junction had 8 bases not matched to a gene; V was cut back by 2 bases and J by 3 bases. This receptor was taken from an adult in good health. This material consisted of peripheral blood, taken on day 0 of AZD1222 vaccination. The V gene is TRBV5-4, the J gene TRBJ2-7; 7 nucleotides match TRBD1. CDR3 nucleotides: TGTGCCAGCAGCTTAGCCGGGACAGCCTTCTACGAGCAGTACTTC. It yields the protein CASSLAGTAFYEQYF.